Below, one T cell receptor (beta chain) is given with its context. The antigen it recognizes is unknown. No quality values exist for individual bases; no much larger clone is one base distant. Libraries were prepared through the immunoSEQ multiplex PCR assay. A mixture of 60 forward primers for TCR Vbeta segments and 13 reverse primers for TCR Jbeta segments was used in the multiplex PCR. A multiplex PCR assay on genomic DNA amplified the CDR3 region of rearranged TCR beta genes. Amplified TCR beta libraries were sequenced as 87-base-pair reads on the Illumina HiSeq System. The source study handled its data this way. Across the 670 or so repertoires, a later analysis counted some 80 million unique TCR beta chains, roughly 11 million of which were shared by at least two donors. A nearest-neighbor algorithm error-corrected the raw reads and collapsed the reads into unique sequences, merging closely related sequences to remove PCR and sequencing errors. Alignment of CDR3 sequences to IMGT reference sequences was used to assign V, D and J gene segments. For a sequence to be retained, a match of at least six nucleotides was required to both a V gene segment and a J gene segment. Rearrangements were classified as productive when the CDR3 lacked stop codons and remained in frame with V and J, and all other rearrangements were classified as non-productive. CDR3 was defined according to IMGT convention as the region running from the second conserved V-encoded cysteine to the conserved J-encoded phenylalanine. In an earlier analysis of roughly 580 of the donors, sequences lacking an unambiguous match to a single V gene segment were excluded. In an earlier analysis of some 590 of the donors, a V segment was called functional when productive rearrangements were above 56.7%, and segregating when the standard deviation between donors exceeded 5%. To diagnose cytomegalovirus status from the catalog of TCR beta chain sequences, a statistical classification framework was built. In a later analysis, TCR nucleotide sequences were compared against IMGT/GENE-DB human TR gene sequences so that V and J genes could be assigned. In a later analysis, CDR3 sequences and most-parsimonious VDJ recombination scenarios were assigned using the TCRdist pipeline. A later analysis defined each TCR beta chain by its CDR3 amino acid sequence plus V-gene family, and excluded reads lacking a unique V-gene family. As a way to deal with suspected cross-contamination and a sequencing artifact, a later analysis dropped approximately 570 nucleotide sequences that were highly shared and had low generation probability. A later analysis calculated a clonal expansion index for each public chain from normalized within-repertoire ranks of inferred template counts. In a later analysis, generation probabilities were computed using a VDJ recombination model fitted to out-of-frame rearrangements, and the results were checked against IGoR. A later analysis scored TCR-TCR, TCR-HLA and TCR-CMV co-occurrence with hypergeometric tests, applying a repertoire-size bias correction to TCR pairs. In a later analysis, false discovery rates were estimated by permuting HLA or CMV assignments 20 times. In a later analysis, co-occurring TCRs were grouped using DBSCAN, with TCRdist sequence similarity added in when clustering inside HLA-allele-positive subsets. For co-occurrence clustering, repertoires with fewer than 30,000 or more than 120,000 public chains were excluded, along with 5 or 6 repertoires with anomalous nucleotide sharing. Not all clones reach the TCRdb copy of this immuneACCESS table, which keeps in-frame sequences only. Checked studies attribute under half of the gap to unresolved V genes and leave the rest unexplained. D and trimming were read from the DNA, whereas the V and J calls and clone size are those reported in that table. The sample table contains about 240,000 clones; only one count was recorded for roughly 87% of them. 5% to 6.5% of the sample is held by the ten biggest clonotypes.

The cohort was made up of roughly 670 healthy bone marrow donors. Cohort members were all nominally healthy when sampled, although unrecorded immune exposures were likely present. The donor was CMV seropositive and belonged to the group of 250 to 300 seropositive cohort members. Each donor provided a peripheral blood sample, and peripheral blood mononuclear cells were used for TCR beta sequencing. Genomic DNA was extracted from the blood cell samples with the Qiagen DNeasy Blood Extraction Kit. The CDR3 numbers 16 residues from cysteine through phenylalanine. Solely the CDR3 DNA is kept, with 48 bases framed from the first base. The CDR1 and CDR2 encoded by the germline V gene (reference sequence) are GTSNPN and SVGIG. Trimming takes 2 bases off V and 2 bases off J; junction bases not matched to a gene: 6. This entry comes from a study of cytomegalovirus exposure and HLA in healthy donors (dated by TCRdb to about 2017). General notes on the study: An earlier analysis of some 550 of the donors reported approximately 270 Gb of sequence data and some 120 million unique TCR beta sequences from around 200 million T cells. Approximately 310 gigabases of sequencing data and approximately 85 million unique TCR sequences were included in an early release covering about 700 HLA-typed donors. Among the approximately 400 genotyped donors, more than 70% belonged to the genetic ancestry cluster associated with self-reported Caucasian donors. The aim of the study was to test whether cataloging public T cell receptors could identify signatures of past pathogen exposure. The T cell repertoires of 550 to 850 subjects were profiled by immunosequencing and related to cytomegalovirus serostatus. Along with the approximately 670-subject first cohort, a separate validation cohort of approximately 110 different subjects was used. To predict cytomegalovirus infection status, the study combined high-throughput TCR immunosequencing, statistical association of individual TCRs with disease status, and machine learning. In a later analysis, previously published TCR beta repertoires from roughly 710 donors were re-analyzed and high-resolution HLA genotyping was added so that TCR occurrence patterns could be studied. The later analysis used no new phenotypic data to find candidate immune exposures, relying instead on TCR beta sequences and their occurrence across donors. In an earlier analysis of 587 of the donors, high-throughput TCR beta sequencing was used to judge whether each TCR beta V gene segment behaved as functional or pseudogenic. Alongside the repertoire data, information on donor age, sex, ethnicity and CMV serostatus was compiled. Genome-wide SNP genotypes for about three fifths of the roughly 670 donors were used in a later genetic analysis, which treated that subset as a discovery cohort. Every repertoire in the discovery cohort had been generated on one and the same sequencing platform. Both class I and class II loci were covered by HLA typing, at four-digit resolution. The number of typed donors differed by locus: about 620-630 for A, B, C, DRB1 and DQB1; 500 to 550 for DQA1; roughly 600 for DPA1; and about 470 for DPB1. Roughly five DR-DQ haplotypes were treated as single units for association and clustering because of strong linkage in the cohort. On average, around 230,000 unique TCR beta nucleotide sequences were sequenced per donor among a few hundred genotyped donors of the cohort, with roughly 18% of those sequences being non-productive.

On the study overall, not on this receptor specifically: A later analysis reported that several top co-occurrence clusters appeared linked to parvovirus B19, influenza, CMV and Epstein-Barr virus. The classifier was reported to diagnose cytomegalovirus status with high specificity and sensitivity in both the original cohort and the validation cohort. Linkage disequilibrium might explain the correlated functional status among segregating V segments, but an unknown experimental factor could not be ruled out. Some IMGT-functional V segments, including TRBV6-2 and TRBV6-3, could not be told apart with the 87-base-pair reads, so those segments were excluded. Because HLA typing was unavailable for some donors at each locus, only the typed subset was used in association tests. In an earlier analysis of around 500 of the donors, most TCR beta V segments appeared in productive rearrangements about 90% or about 30% of the time, broadly matching IMGT annotations. Most TCR sequences were seen in very few donors, while some public TCRs were found in many individuals. In vitro tests confirmed that a few of the cytomegalovirus-associated TCR beta chains recognize cytomegalovirus antigens. It was suggested by the authors that the approach could potentially be generalized to other disease states and immunological phenotypes. A further reported finding was that TCR beta sequences accurately predicted the HLA-A and HLA-B alleles for most subjects in the first cohort. CMV serostatus was the only immune exposure information available for the cohort. A later analysis found that HLA-associated TCR beta chains were more clonally expanded and had lower generation probabilities than equally common non-associated chains. Only TCR beta chains were sequenced in this cohort, and the absence of alpha or paired-chain data limited detectable features. When HLA alleles, especially DR and DQ, strongly co-occurred, TCR associations were difficult to assign to individual alleles. The sequencing pipeline was judged likely to have produced a cluster of highly shared sequence variants as a technical artifact. The earlier analysis of 587 of the donors excluded over 15 rarely observed V segments, including chromosome 9 orphons, because counts were too low. An association between a missense DCLRE1C variant and V-gene and J-gene trimming of TCR beta chains was found in a later genetic analysis and replicated in an independent cohort. Sequencing depth was assumed to be roughly uniform across donors in the presence/absence analyses, though that assumption may not hold. Most CMV-associated TCR beta chains appeared to be HLA-restricted in a later analysis, and the HLA associations seemed to be driven largely by CMV exposure. In the study, approximately 150 TCR beta chains were listed as associated with cytomegalovirus. In a later analysis, around 17,000 TCR beta sequences were associated with specific HLA alleles at a false discovery rate of 0.05. In a later genetic analysis, fewer N-insertions in productive TCRs were reported among donors in an Asian-associated ancestry cluster than the roughly 640-donor mean. In a later analysis, TCR association rates were found to vary across HLA loci, with the most associated TCRs seen for DRB1 alleles and the fewest for HLA-C alleles.

The sequenced material came from PBMCs. Recombination connected TRBV30 to TRBJ2-7; 13 nucleotides in the junction match TRBD2. The TCR was taken from a woman in her 40s in good health and CMV-seropositive. The CDR3 corresponds to CAWSRGTSGIAYEQYF. The bases are TGTGCCTGGAGTAGGGGGACTAGCGGGATAGCCTACGAGCAGTACTTC.